The next 8 T cell receptor beta chains were all read from a single sample in a study of T cells in Graves' hyperthyroidism and ophthalmopathy. Authors of the study amplified TCR beta CDR3 regions from RNA transcripts. The primer set for the first-round RT-PCR of the TCR CDR3 was HTBI. MiXCR, run by TCRdb on the multiplex PCR reads, gives a single entry per CDR3 protein. The sample records approximately 510,000 distinct CDR3 sequences, 40% to 50% being singletons. The sequencing sample was made of peripheral blood or thyroid tissue (not recorded which). Receptor source: an adult woman with Graves' disease, either hyperthyroidism or ophthalmopathy (not recorded which).

The chain carries TRBV7-9 and TRBJ2-7, with 7 bases fitting TRBD2. The CDR3 is 13 residues long. Looked up from germline, CDR1 is SEHNR and CDR2 is FQNEAQ (reference sequence). V lost 5 bases, J lost 7 bases, and 8 bases stayed unmatched. CDR3 sequence (DNA): TGTGCCAGCAGCCAACTGGGAGGGCAGGAGCAGTACTTC. Translating gives CASSQLGGQEQYF.

This clonotype came up many times. CDR3 protein: CASSDATVDNEKLFF. The CDR3 DNA sequence: TGTGCCAGCAGTGATGCGACAGTTGATAATGAAAAACTGTTTTTT. The chain joins TRBV25-1 to TRBJ1-4; D possibly corresponds to TRBD1 (5 bases). This CDR3 is built from 15 residues. Germline assignment: CDR1 MGHDK and CDR2 SYGVNS. V was trimmed by 3 bases and J by 4 bases, leaving 12 bases between them. The full variable domain, its missing parts supplied by reference TRBV25-1 and TRBJ1-4, is EADIYQTPRYLVIGTGKKITLECSQTMGHDKMYWYQQDPGMELHLIHYSYGVNSTEKGDLSSESTVSRIRTEHFPLTLESARPSHTSQYLCASSDATVDNEKLFFGSGTQLSVL.

At least ten counts were recorded for this clonotype. This chain links TRBV6-6 with TRBJ1-1; D not certain. V lost 7 bases, J lost 1 base, and 19 bases lay in between. Germline V CDR1 and CDR2: MNHNY, SVGAGI (reference sequence). This CDR3 is built from 16 residues. CDR3 sequence: CASNLYDGRANTEAFF. In DNA form, the CDR3 reads TGTGCCAGCAACCTTTACGACGGCCGGGCGAACACTGAAGCTTTCTTT.

This clonotype was detected many times. In DNA form, the CDR3 reads TGTGCCAGCAGCGGTCAGAGCAACACTGAAGCTTTCTTT. This codes for CASSGQSNTEAFF. The chain joins TRBV12-3 or TRBV12-4 to TRBJ1-1; D call uncertain. V lost 6 bases and J 2 bases, leaving 10 bases between the germline ends. This CDR3 comprises 13 residues.

About this clonotype: A read error is likely, as this CDR3 ends without the conserved phenylalanine or tryptophan. The DNA is left out, because the CDR3 cannot be placed on it with certainty; the CDR3 is given as TCRdb lists it. The CDR3 loop reads CASSWGGQGRLS. The V call is TRBV5-1, the J call TRBJ1-4; TRBD1, the table's D call, was not compared with the DNA. Inclusive of both ends, the CDR3 amounts to 12 amino acids. Germline V CDR1 and CDR2: SGHRS, YFSETQ.

V gene TRBV29-1 combines with J gene TRBJ2-5; TRBD2 aligns across 11 bases. The V and J ends lost 6 bases and 5 bases, in that order; junction bases with no gene match: 5. In germline, CDR1 is SQVTM, CDR2 ANQGSEA. The CDR3 has 13 amino acids. This chain's CDR3 is CSVRLAGWETQYF. The CDR3, as DNA: TGCAGCGTCCGACTAGCGGGATGGGAGACCCAGTACTTC. Supplemented by reference TRBV29-1 and TRBJ2-5, the full variable domain reads SAVISQKPSRDICQRGTSLTIQCQVDSQVTMMFWYRQQPGQSLTLIATANQGSEATYESGFVIDKFPISRPNLTFSTLTVSNMSPEDSSIYLCSVRLAGWETQYFGPGTRLLVL.

This clonotype was observed a handful of times. The chain couples TRBV12-3 or TRBV12-4 to TRBJ1-2; D unclear. The V and J ends lost 2 bases and 5 bases respectively, with 9 bases between them. The CDR3 has 13 amino acids. CDR3 nucleotides: TGTGCCAGCAGTTTACCAGGCTTATATGGCTACACCTTC. It encodes CASSLPGLYGYTF.

This clonotype was counted many times. J is TRBJ2-2 and V is TRBV7-2; maybe TRBD2 (5 bases). With 0 bases removed from V and 7 bases from J, the gap between germline ends came to 6 bases. Germline-derived CDR1 and CDR2 are SGHTA and FQGNSA. The CDR3 totals 13 residues. The CDR3 DNA reads as TGTGCCAGCAGCTTAGCCCGGGACGGGGAGCTGTTTTTT. Translating it yields CASSLARDGELFF.